A single sample is the source of the 10 T cell receptor beta chains below, sequenced in a study of blood T cell repertoires in COVID-19. Repertoires were generated with immunoSEQ multiplex PCR, while TCRdb's copy carries only in-frame clones and drops some. Here the sample spans approximately 230,000 clones, 70% to 90% being singletons. Material: PBMCs or T cells enriched from blood (not recorded which). The receptors derive from a man between 35 and 55 years old who had recovered from COVID-19.

This clone was picked up one time. The chain employs TRBV3-1 (or the pseudogene TRBV3-2) and TRBJ2-1, with TRBD1 as a possible D gene (5 bases). The germline gives CDR1 LGHDT, CDR2 YNNKEL (reference sequence). V lost 3 bases and J 5 bases, leaving 20 bases between the germline ends. The CDR3 totals 17 residues. The CDR3 sequence is CASSHLSSSIGDNEQFF. Written as DNA, the CDR3 is TGTGCCAGCAGCCACCTATCATCGTCTATAGGGGACAATGAGCAGTTCTTC.

The V gene is TRBV27, the J gene TRBJ1-1, with D possibly matching TRBD1 (6 bases). With 5 bases removed from V and 0 bases from J, the gap between germline ends came to 13 bases. Germline CDR1 and CDR2: MNHEY and SMNVEV (reference sequence). The length of the CDR3 is 15 residues. The CDR3 region has the DNA TGTGCCAGCAGTGCCTCGGACAGTATGAACACTGAAGCTTTCTTT. Translation gives CASSASDSMNTEAFF.

The CDR3 DNA reads as TGTGCCAGCAGTTACGGGCAGGGGACCTACGAGCAGTACTTC. Its protein product is CASSYGQGTYEQYF. The chain uses TRBV6-5 and TRBJ2-7; D is possibly TRBD1 (6 bases). Trimming took off 2 bases at V and 2 bases at J, with 10 bases between the two ends. The germline V gene encodes CDR1 MNHEY and CDR2 SVGAGI. The CDR3 loop spans 14 amino acids.

This chain links TRBV28 with TRBJ1-2, with D perhaps TRBD1 (5 bases). Looked up from germline, CDR1 is MDHEN and CDR2 is SYDVKM. Between the trimmed V and J ends, which lost 7 bases and 4 bases, there was a span of 13 bases. The CDR3 spans 13 residues. The CDR3 DNA follows: TGTGCCAGCAATCCTGGTAGGGGCTATGGCTACACCTTC. This codes for CASNPGRGYGYTF.

The chain recombines TRBV18 with TRBJ2-1; 12 bases fit TRBD2. The CDR3 consists of 16 residues. J gave up 8 bases and V 4 bases, and 9 bases lay outside the gene matches. Germline lookup yields CDR1 KGHSH and CDR2 LQKENI. Here the CDR3 reads CASSRGTSGSDYEQFF. CDR3 in DNA: TGTGCCAGCTCACGCGGGACTAGCGGGTCCGATTATGAGCAGTTCTTC. The full variable domain, rest sourced from reference TRBV18 and TRBJ2-1, is NAGVMQNPRHLVRRRGQEARLRCSPMKGHSHVYWYRQLPEEGLKFMVYLQKENIIDESGMPKERFSAEFPKEGPSILRIQQVVRGDSAAYFCASSRGTSGSDYEQFFGPGTRLTVL.

This clone appeared a few times. V and J are TRBV20-1 and TRBJ2-3; D call uncertain. The V and J ends lost 3 bases and 2 bases respectively, with 12 bases between them. Germline V gene sequence: CDR1 DFQATT, CDR2 SNEGSKA (reference sequence). CDR3 length equals 14 residues. The CDR3 DNA is TGCAGTGCTAGTGTCCCGGGTTACACAGATACGCAGTATTTT. It is translated as CSASVPGYTDTQYF.

This rearrangement joins TRBV5-4 to TRBJ2-5; TRBD2 agrees at 10 bases. Germline-derived CDR1 and CDR2 are SGHNT and YYREEE (reference sequence). The CDR3 loop spans 15 amino acids. The V gene end was trimmed by 0 bases and the J gene end by 4 bases; junction bases not matched to a gene: 3. The CDR3 reads CASSLGTSGRETQYF. CDR3 nucleotide sequence: TGTGCCAGCAGCTTGGGGACTAGCGGCAGAGAGACCCAGTACTTC.

This clone was detected only a few times. V and J are TRBV30 and TRBJ1-2, with D tentatively TRBD1 (6 bases). The CDR3 is made up of 16 amino acids. Germline values: CDR1 GTSNPN, CDR2 SVGIG (reference sequence). The germline V and J ends were trimmed by 0 bases and 2 bases, with 16 bases remaining between them. CDR3 sequence (DNA): TGTGCCTGGAGTGTACTATCCCTGGGGGCGAACTATGGCTACACCTTC. Residues: CAWSVLSLGANYGYTF.

J is TRBJ2-1 and V is TRBV7-2, with 8 bases lining up with TRBD1. From germline, CDR1 is SGHTA and CDR2 FQGNSA. The CDR3 totals 15 residues. The ends lost 5 bases at V and 8 bases at J; junction bases unmatched: 11. CDR3 amino acids: CASSHRDRSDHEQFF. The DNA of the CDR3 is TGTGCCAGCAGCCACCGGGACAGGTCAGATCATGAGCAGTTCTTC.

This chain uses TRBV4-1 with TRBJ2-7; 10 bases agree with TRBD2. CDR1 and CDR2 (germline): MGHRA, YSYEKL. V shed 0 bases and J 7 bases; nucleotides not matched to a gene: 3. CDR3 length equals 14 residues. CDR3 nucleotide sequence: TGCGCCAGCAGCCAAGATAGCGGGGGGAGGGAGCAGTACTTC. As protein: CASSQDSGGREQYF.